This is a list of T cell receptor beta chains from one sample in a study of control samples from healthy donors and cancer patients. Produced via immunoSEQ multiplex PCR; TCRdb's table is partial and in-frame only. This repertoire shows over 100,000 clones, roughly nine tenths found once; its top ten account for less than 2.5%. Sample: blood. Receptors were obtained from a woman under 30 in good health. CDR3s include the opening cysteine and the closing phenylalanine or tryptophan. Each record gives: J gene, clone size, V gene, D gene, CDR3 DNA, CDR3 protein. D genes are given only for firm matches. Some rows have no size entry. The others give once, few or many, or a class for an expanded clone.

>TRBJ2-7|.|TRBV6-2/TRBV6-3|.
TGTGCCAGCAGTTACGATCAGGGACCCTCCTTTGGCGAGTACTTC
CASSYDQGPSFGEYF
>TRBJ1-1|.|TRBV5-4|.
TGTGCCAGCAGCTTGAAGGTCGGGGGGCCCACTGAAGCTTTCTTT
CASSLKVGGPTEAFF
>TRBJ1-1|.|TRBV5-6|.
TGTGCCAGCAGCGTCATTGCCGGTCCGAACACTGAAGCTTTCTTT
CASSVIAGPNTEAFF
>TRBJ1-6|.|TRBV5-1|.
TGCGCCAGCAGCTTGGACATTCGGACAAATTCACCCCTCCACTTT
CASSLDIRTNSPLHF
>TRBJ2-5|.|TRBV20-1|.
TGCAGTGCTAGTACGGGGGGCGACGAGAGGGAGACCCAGTACTTC
CSASTGGDERETQYF
>TRBJ2-5|.|TRBV7-6|.
TGTGCCAGCAGCTTCGGGACGTCGTACCAAGAGACCCAGTACTTC
CASSFGTSYQETQYF
>TRBJ2-2|.|TRBV24-1|.
TGTGCCACCAGACAGACGAACACCGGGGAGCTGTTTTTT
CATRQTNTGELFF
>TRBJ1-5|.|TRBV30|.
TGTGCCTGGAGTGTAGGGCTTGGGGATCAGCCCCAGCATTTT
CAWSVGLGDQPQHF
>TRBJ1-5|few|TRBV4-3|.
TGCGCCAGCAGCCAAGAGTTTCGGCTACAGCCCCAGCATTTT
CASSQEFRLQPQHF
>TRBJ2-7|.|TRBV9|.
TGTGCCAGCAGCGTAGGCATTGCCAGGGGGGGGATGGTCGAGCAGTACTTC
CASSVGIARGGMVEQYF
>TRBJ2-1|.|TRBV11-3|TRBD2
TGTGCCAGCAAGGGAGGGGAGCAGTTCTTC
CASKGGEQFF
>TRBJ1-2|.|TRBV6-5|TRBD1
TGTGCCGCCCGGCGACAGGGGAACTATGGCTACACCTTC
CAARRQGNYGYTF
>TRBJ2-3|.|TRBV18|.
TGTGCCAGCTCACCATACAGGGCGGGAGATACGCAGTATTTT
CASSPYRAGDTQYF
>TRBJ1-4|.|TRBV2|.
TGTGCCAGCAGCGAATGGGGGATTAATGAAAAACTGTTTTTT
CASSEWGINEKLFF